This T cell receptor (beta chain) derives from a study of blood T cell repertoires in COVID-19. In the study overall: Specimens from acute and convalescent COVID-19 originated in the United States, Italy and Spain. Sample material is recorded as cDNA or gDNA derived from T cells, B-cell-depleted T cells, or PBMCs.

In the authors' methods: Nucleated cell number was recorded as an estimate derived from reference gene primer amplification. Some clones are missing from TCRdb's copy, which holds only in-frame ones; the method was immunoSEQ multiplex PCR. Clonal size and the V and J genes are those of that table, whereas D and trimming came from the DNA. The sample comprises 390,000 or so clones, 86% of which are singletons, and roughly 1.4% rests with the top ten. Sequenced sample: peripheral blood. The TCR sequence derives from a woman aged 25 to 45 with active or convalescent COVID-19.

In DNA form, the CDR3 reads TGTGCCAGCAGTCAAAGGGGGCTATGGTCCTACGAGCAGTACTTC. Amino acids: CASSQRGLWSYEQYF. V is TRBV11-2 and J is TRBJ2-7; 7 nucleotides agree with TRBD1. V dropped 6 bases and J dropped 1; count of bases not matched to a gene: 9. The germline V gene encodes CDR1 SGHAT and CDR2 FQNNGV. There are 15 residues in the CDR3. The variable domain in full, with the rest retrieved from reference TRBV11-2 and TRBJ2-7, is EAGVAQSPRYKIIEKRQSVAFWCNPISGHATLYWYQQILGQGPKLLIQFQNNGVVDDSQLPKDRFSAERLKGVDSTLKIQPAKLEDSAVYLCASSQRGLWSYEQYFGPGTRLTVT.